The rows below give T cell receptor beta chains drawn from one sample of a study of shared clonotypes between healthy human individuals. Sequenced by immunoSEQ multiplex PCR; TCRdb stores in-frame clones only, minus some. Seen here are about 2.2 million clones, 90% to 95% observed once, and the top ten hold about 1.7%. Material for sequencing was naive CD8+ T cells from PBMCs. These receptors all come from a man between 18 and 29 years old in good health. Some clones in this sample may be carry-over from other donors' samples. Each CDR3 is given with its conserved first and last residue. D genes are given only for firm matches. Expanded clones are given a class, and other clones once, few, many or no size at all.

D gene	V gene	J gene	clone size	CDR3 DNA	CDR3 protein
TRBD2	TRBV27	TRBJ2-7	-	TGTGCCAGCAGTTTGCTAGCGGGAGTACAAGAGCAGTACTTC	CASSLLAGVQEQYF
TRBD2	TRBV19	TRBJ2-1	-	TGTGCCAGTAGCCCTAGCGGGAGCAATGAGCAGTTCTTC	CASSPSGSNEQFF
TRBD2	TRBV14	TRBJ2-5	-	TGTGCCAGCAGCTACGGGGGGTTGACCCAGTACTTC	CASSYGGLTQYF
-	TRBV27	TRBJ2-7	-	TGTGCCAGCAGTTTAGGGTCAAAGCATCCCGAGCAGTACTTC	CASSLGSKHPEQYF
-	TRBV6-1	TRBJ1-2	-	TGTGCCAGCAGTGATAACTTCCCCGGGACGATCTATGGCTACACCTTC	CASSDNFPGTIYGYTF
-	TRBV11-2	TRBJ1-1	-	TGTGCCAGCAGCTTAGCTTTCGAAACTGAAGCTTTCTTT	CASSLAFETEAFF
-	TRBV5-4	TRBJ2-7	-	TGTGCCAGCAGCTTGGGGGGGGACCGTCGAATCTACGAGCAGTACTTC	CASSLGGDRRIYEQYF
-	TRBV7-9	TRBJ2-3	-	TGTGCCAGCAGCTTAGCGGGCGGAAACACAGATACGCAGTATTTT	CASSLAGGNTDTQYF
-	TRBV27	TRBJ1-1	-	TGTGCCAGCAGTCCGCGGGCCATTCACACTGAAGCTTTCTTT	CASSPRAIHTEAFF
-	TRBV7-9	TRBJ2-1	-	TGTGCCAGCAGCTTAGAAACCTTTGAGCAGTTCTTC	CASSLETFEQFF
-	TRBV13	TRBJ2-1	-	TGTGCCAGCAGCCGTGCGGGTCCCCTTTTTGTCAATGAGCAGTTCTTC	CASSRAGPLFVNEQFF
-	TRBV4-1	TRBJ2-1	-	TGCGCCAGCAGCCATCAGGGCAGGAGCGAGCAGTTCTTC	CASSHQGRSEQFF
TRBD2	TRBV4-3	TRBJ2-1	-	TGCGCCAGCAGCCGGTTACTAGCGGGAGTGATTGAGCAGTTCTTC	CASSRLLAGVIEQFF
TRBD1	TRBV5-1	TRBJ2-5	-	TGCGCCAGCAGCCCGGGACAGGGTATTCAAGAGACCCAGTACTTC	CASSPGQGIQETQYF
-	TRBV2	TRBJ2-6	-	TGTGCCAGCAGCACCGCGGGGCCGGACAGCCCTCTATCTGGGGCCAACGTCCTGACTTTC	CASSTAGPDSPLSGANVLTF
-	TRBV5-1	TRBJ2-1	-	TGCGCCAGCAGCTTGTTGGGCGGGACGGAATACAATGAGCAGTTCTTC	CASSLLGGTEYNEQFF
-	TRBV28	TRBJ1-2	-	TGTGCCAGCAGTTTAATGCCGACACGCCAAGGCAGATACTATGGCTACACCTTC	CASSLMPTRQGRYYGYTF
TRBD2	TRBV9	TRBJ2-2	-	TGTGCCAGCAGCGTAGGGCTAGCGGCGAACACCGGGGAGCTGTTTTTT	CASSVGLAANTGELFF
-	TRBV27	TRBJ1-4	-	TGTGCCAGCAGCTCTCTTCTGTTAGGGGGTGGAGAAAAACTGTTTTTT	CASSSLLLGGGEKLFF
-	TRBV28	TRBJ2-7	-	TGTGCCAGCGCCCCAGTGCCAGCGACCTACGAGCAGTACTTC	CASAPVPATYEQYF
-	TRBV2	TRBJ1-1	-	TGTGCCAGCAGTGAAGCGGCGGGTGGATGGGACACTGAAGCTTTCTTT	CASSEAAGGWDTEAFF
-	TRBV14	TRBJ2-7	-	TGTGCCAGCAGCCAAGCCCCAGCTGGGGAGCAGTACTTC	CASSQAPAGEQYF
TRBD2	TRBV28	TRBJ2-1	-	TGTGCCAGCAGTTTTACGGCGGGAGGTCAACACAATGAGCAGTTCTTC	CASSFTAGGQHNEQFF
TRBD2	TRBV11-2	TRBJ2-7	-	TGTGCCAGCAGCCCCCCCGGCGGGGGGGGCTACGAGCAGTACTTC	CASSPPGGGGYEQYF
-	TRBV18	TRBJ2-2	-	TGTGCCAGCTCACCGTACCCCGGGATACCGGGGCCGGGTAACACCGGGGAGCTGTTTTTT	CASSPYPGIPGPGNTGELFF
-	TRBV19	TRBJ1-1	-	TGTGCCAGTAGTATGGCGGCGTTCGCGGGTGGAGAGGAAGCTTTCTTT	CASSMAAFAGGEEAFF
-	TRBV9	TRBJ1-2	-	TGTGCCAGCAGCGGATCCGGGACGGGTTTTCAGGGCTACACCTTC	CASSGSGTGFQGYTF
-	TRBV19	TRBJ2-2	once	TGTGCCAGTAGTATAGATCAAGAGGGGACGGACACCGGGGAGCTGTTTTTT	CASSIDQEGTDTGELFF
-	TRBV19	TRBJ2-2	-	TGTGCCTTAGGGGACGGGACCGGGGAGCTGTTTTTT	CALGDGTGELFF
-	TRBV13	TRBJ2-7	-	TGTGCCAGCAGCGCCGGGAAAGGGGGAGGGGAGCAGTACTTC	CASSAGKGGGEQYF
-	TRBV27	TRBJ2-1	-	TGTGCCAGCAGTTTAGGGGGTGGGGGGACTCCGTATAGTAGCTCCTACAATGAGCAGTTCTTC	CASSLGGGGTPYSSSYNEQFF
-	TRBV7-9	TRBJ2-1	-	TGTGCCAGCAGCTTCGGTCTAGCGCCGAGCTCCTACAATGAGCAGTTCTTC	CASSFGLAPSSYNEQFF